The rows below give T cell receptor beta chains drawn from one sample of a study of T cell changes during pregnancy in multiple sclerosis. The assay was immunoSEQ multiplex PCR, and TCRdb's table has in-frame clones only and misses some. The table records about 67,000 clones, around 92% of them present only once. Sequences were derived from peripheral blood, sampled in the first trimester of pregnancy. The receptor source for this set is a female donor with multiple sclerosis, enrolled in a pregnancy study. CDR3s include the opening cysteine and the closing phenylalanine or tryptophan. Fields, in order: D gene, CDR3 length, J gene, V gene, clone size, CDR3 DNA, CDR3 protein. D genes are given only for firm matches. Only part of the rows carry a size: once, few, many, or a class if the clone is expanded.

d_gene: TRBD1; len: 13; j_gene: TRBJ1-3; v_gene: TRBV30; abundance: .; CDR3nt: TGTGCCTGGGGAGGGGGCTTCGGAAACACCATATATTTT; CDR3aa: CAWGGGFGNTIYF
d_gene: TRBD2; len: 15; j_gene: TRBJ2-3; v_gene: TRBV14; abundance: .; CDR3nt: TGTGCCAGCAGCCTTAGCGGGGCCAGCACAGATACGCAGTATTTT; CDR3aa: CASSLSGASTDTQYF
d_gene: TRBD1; len: 13; j_gene: TRBJ2-7; v_gene: TRBV29-1; abundance: .; CDR3nt: TGCAGCGCCAGGGGACAGCCATCCTACGAGCAGTACTTC; CDR3aa: CSARGQPSYEQYF
d_gene: .; len: 12; j_gene: TRBJ2-5; v_gene: TRBV30; abundance: .; CDR3nt: TGTGCCTGGAGTACCTGGAGGGACCAGCAGTACTTC; CDR3aa: CAWSTWRDQQYF
d_gene: TRBD1; len: 14; j_gene: TRBJ2-7; v_gene: TRBV7-2; abundance: .; CDR3nt: TGTGCCAGCAGCCCCCTCGGACAGGGTAACGAGCAGTACTTC; CDR3aa: CASSPLGQGNEQYF
d_gene: TRBD1; len: 12; j_gene: TRBJ2-7; v_gene: TRBV6-1; abundance: .; CDR3nt: TGTGCCAGTGGACAGGGACCCTACGAGCAGTACTTC; CDR3aa: CASGQGPYEQYF
d_gene: .; len: 14; j_gene: TRBJ1-2; v_gene: TRBV27; abundance: .; CDR3nt: TGTGCCAGCAGTTTAGTTTCATATACAGAGGGCTACACCTTC; CDR3aa: CASSLVSYTEGYTF
d_gene: TRBD1; len: 14; j_gene: TRBJ2-7; v_gene: TRBV7-9; abundance: once; CDR3nt: TGTGCCAGCAACAAATTCGACAGGGACTACGAGCAGTACTTC; CDR3aa: CASNKFDRDYEQYF
d_gene: TRBD2; len: 15; j_gene: TRBJ2-1; v_gene: TRBV9; abundance: .; CDR3nt: TGTGCCAGCAGCGTAAATCCAGCGGGAGCGGGTGAGCAGTTCTTC; CDR3aa: CASSVNPAGAGEQFF
d_gene: .; len: 16; j_gene: TRBJ1-1; v_gene: TRBV5-6; abundance: .; CDR3nt: TGTGCCAGCAGCACAGGGTGGCCCCTTATGGTCACTGAAGCTTTCTTT; CDR3aa: CASSTGWPLMVTEAFF
d_gene: TRBD1; len: 15; j_gene: TRBJ2-2; v_gene: TRBV6-1; abundance: .; CDR3nt: TGTGCCAGCAGTGAAGGACAGGGGTGGACCGGGGAGCTGTTTTTT; CDR3aa: CASSEGQGWTGELFF
d_gene: .; len: 15; j_gene: TRBJ1-1; v_gene: TRBV5-1; abundance: .; CDR3nt: TGCGCCAGCAGCTCCTTCGGGGGGGAGAACACTGAAGCTTTCTTT; CDR3aa: CASSSFGGENTEAFF
d_gene: .; len: 12; j_gene: TRBJ1-1; v_gene: TRBV30; abundance: .; CDR3nt: TGTGCCGGCCAGGGCGGGGCCACTGAAGCTTTCTTT; CDR3aa: CAGQGGATEAFF
d_gene: .; len: 14; j_gene: TRBJ2-1; v_gene: TRBV9; abundance: .; CDR3nt: TGTGCCAGCAGCGCGTGGGACAACTCAAATGAGCAGTTCTTC; CDR3aa: CASSAWDNSNEQFF
d_gene: .; len: 14; j_gene: TRBJ1-1; v_gene: TRBV27; abundance: .; CDR3nt: TGTGCCAGCAGTTTAAAGTCAGGGCTGCCTGAAGCTTTCTTT; CDR3aa: CASSLKSGLPEAFF
d_gene: TRBD2; len: 17; j_gene: TRBJ2-7; v_gene: TRBV2; abundance: .; CDR3nt: TGTGCCAGTCGCTGGGGGAGGAGCCTAGCGGACTCCTACGAGCAGTACTTC; CDR3aa: CASRWGRSLADSYEQYF
d_gene: TRBD1; len: 13; j_gene: TRBJ2-7; v_gene: TRBV7-9; abundance: few; CDR3nt: TGTGCCAGCAGACCCGGACAGGGCCACGAGCAGTACTTC; CDR3aa: CASRPGQGHEQYF
d_gene: TRBD1; len: 16; j_gene: TRBJ1-1; v_gene: TRBV5-6; abundance: .; CDR3nt: TGTGCCAGCAGCAAAGGGACAGGGGGTTGGAGGACTGAAGCTTTCTTT; CDR3aa: CASSKGTGGWRTEAFF
d_gene: TRBD2; len: 16; j_gene: TRBJ2-4; v_gene: TRBV28; abundance: .; CDR3nt: TGTGCCAGCACAGGTCCGCGGGGGGGCCGGATTGACATTCAGTACTTC; CDR3aa: CASTGPRGGRIDIQYF
d_gene: .; len: 14; j_gene: TRBJ1-2; v_gene: TRBV5-4; abundance: .; CDR3nt: TGTGCCAGCAGCTTGGAATCAGGGATCTATGGCTACACCTTC; CDR3aa: CASSLESGIYGYTF
d_gene: .; len: 10; j_gene: TRBJ1-3; v_gene: TRBV6-1; abundance: .; CDR3nt: TGTGCCGCCGGTGGAAACACCATATATTTT; CDR3aa: CAAGGNTIYF
d_gene: .; len: 12; j_gene: TRBJ2-5; v_gene: TRBV7-9; abundance: .; CDR3nt: TGTGCCAGCAGCTTAGGGCGGGAGACCCAGTACTTC; CDR3aa: CASSLGRETQYF
d_gene: TRBD1; len: 15; j_gene: TRBJ2-3; v_gene: TRBV5-1; abundance: .; CDR3nt: TGCGCCAGCAGCTTGGTCCCCAGGGGGACAGATACGCAGTATTTT; CDR3aa: CASSLVPRGTDTQYF
d_gene: .; len: 16; j_gene: TRBJ1-3; v_gene: TRBV2; abundance: .; CDR3nt: TGTGCCAGCAGTGGGGCGGGAGGTACTGGTGGAAACACCATATATTTT; CDR3aa: CASSGAGGTGGNTIYF